This TCR beta chain stems from a study of blood T cells in healthy people across ages. The use of a sample-barcoded 5' primer and a J-beta primer mix characterized a second PCR of roughly 7 to 11 cycles. Every molecule of cDNA carried a tag from a template-switch adaptor with 12 random nucleotides. Every sample gave at least 2.5 million paired-end reads containing CDR3. TCRdb re-called the 5' RACE reads through MiXCR, storing one row per CDR3 protein. The sample carries about 730,000 distinct CDR3 sequences, approximately 43% recorded once. This clonotype occurred a few times. Antigen unknown. Every sample yielded at least 6.5 million isolated PBMCs. The germline gives CDR1 SGHVS, CDR2 FNYEAQ. CDR3 length: 13 residues. The V end was cut by 4 bases, the J end by 7 bases, with 13 bases between. Findings and limits, study-wide: A greater number of naive CD4+ cells and higher diversity distinguished long-lived donors from aged donors.

The genes are TRBV7-6 and TRBJ1-1; D ambiguous. This TCR was recovered from a woman in her fifties or sixties in good health. The sequencing input was blood. Here the CDR3 reads CASSSRPLIEAFF. In DNA form, the CDR3 reads TGTGCCAGCAGCTCCAGGCCCTTAATTGAAGCTTTCTTT. The whole variable domain, filled in from reference TRBV7-6 and TRBJ1-1, reads GAGVSQSPRYKVTKRGQDVALRCDPISGHVSLYWYRQALGQGPEFLTYFNYEAQQDKSGLPNDRFSAERPEGSISTLTIQRTEQRDSAMYRCASSSRPLIEAFFGQGTRLTVV.